The 12 T cell receptor beta chains given below trace back to one sample, sequenced in a study of PD-1 blockade in classical Hodgkin lymphoma (dated by TCRdb to about 2020). Library creation used the immunoSEQ multiplex PCR assay. TCRdb took this table from immuneACCESS and kept in-frame rearrangements with V and J called. Such tables lack part of the clones; where checked against another copy, unresolved V genes explain under half of the gap, and the rest is unexplained. The sample records under 4,500 clones, around 79% of which are singletons. Approximately 5.3% of the sample rests with the top ten. The time point label, read with the paper, signifies: cycle 1 day 1 (C1D1), immediately before nivolumab initiation. Relapse after autologous stem cell transplantation had occurred in all trial patients, and cohorts A, B and C were distinguished by prior brentuximab vedotin exposure. Magnetic negative selection with a Miltenyi CD4+ T cell isolation kit was used to purify CD4+ T cells from thawed PBMCs.

The source material was CD4+ T cells from blood, sampled at baseline. Receptor source: a human donor with classical Hodgkin lymphoma.

The V and J genes are TRBV28 and TRBJ2-3; TRBD1 agrees at 8 bases. This CDR3 has 15 amino acids. Germline values: CDR1 MDHEN, CDR2 SYDVKM. The V segment lost 5 bases and the J segment 3 bases; nucleotides outside the gene matches: 7. CDR3 region: CASSLYRGRTDTQYF. Written as DNA, the CDR3 is TGTGCCAGCAGTCTCTACAGGGGGAGGACAGATACGCAGTATTTT.

The chain has TRBV18 and TRBJ1-4; TRBD1 might be the D (6 bases). The germline CDR1 and CDR2 sequences are KGHSH and LQKENI. The length of the CDR3 is 16 residues. Trimming left V 3 bases short and J 5 bases short, with 16 bases between. The CDR3 reads CASSPGPGETNEKLFF. The CDR3 DNA sequence: TGTGCCAGCTCACCCGGTCCAGGGGAGACGAATGAAAAACTGTTTTTT.

CDR3 coding DNA: TGTGCCAGCTTGGAGGGGAACAGGGGCCACGAGCAGTACGTC. This gives the protein CASLEGNRGHEQYV. This chain joins TRBV13 and TRBJ2-7; D is possibly TRBD1 (7 bases). CDR3 length: 14 residues. The V and J ends lost 8 bases and 5 bases respectively, with 19 bases between them. Germline-derived CDR1 and CDR2 are PRHDT and FYEKMQ (reference sequence).

V gene TRBV15 combines with J gene TRBJ2-1; D possibly uses TRBD1 or TRBD2 (6 bases each). This CDR3 spans 13 amino acids. Germline V lookup: CDR1 LNHNV, CDR2 YYDKDF (reference sequence). Trimming left V 2 bases short and J 8 bases short, with 10 bases between. CDR3 region: CATSRRGAYEQFF. The CDR3 nucleotides read TGTGCCACCAGCAGAAGGGGGGCCTATGAGCAGTTCTTC.

The V and J genes are TRBV4-2 and TRBJ2-1; maybe TRBD2 (6 bases). Looked up from germline, CDR1 is LGHNA and CDR2 is YNFKEQ. Trimming left V 2 bases short and J 6 bases short, with 11 bases between. The CDR3 has 14 residues. CDR3 in amino acids: CASSQTTGGNEQFF. CDR3 nucleotide sequence: TGTGCCAGCAGCCAAACGACCGGGGGCAATGAGCAGTTCTTC.

This chain connects TRBV19 to TRBJ1-6; maybe TRBD1 (5 bases). The CDR3 runs 13 residues. V was clipped by 6 bases and J by 10 bases, with 13 bases between them. In germline, CDR1 is LNHDA, CDR2 SQIVND (reference sequence). The CDR3 here is CASSRRGGSPLHF. The DNA of the CDR3 is TGTGCCAGTAGCAGAAGGGGCGGCTCACCCCTCCACTTT.

This clone occurred once. The chain carries TRBV19 and TRBJ1-5, with D hard to call. This CDR3 spans 15 amino acids. V was shortened by 3 bases and J by 4 bases, with 13 bases between the two germline ends. Germline loops: CDR1 LNHDA, CDR2 SQIVND (reference sequence). The CDR3 region is CASSIGLLPNQPQHF. CDR3 DNA: TGTGCCAGTAGTATCGGGCTTTTGCCAAATCAGCCCCAGCATTTT.

The J gene is TRBJ1-3, the V gene TRBV4-2; D is unclear. With 0 bases removed from V and 2 bases from J, the gap between germline ends came to 11 bases. Germline V gene data show CDR1 as LGHNA and CDR2 as YNFKEQ. The CDR3 covers 16 residues. The DNA for the CDR3 is TGTGCCAGCAGCCAAGATCTTCAGGCAACTGGAAACACCATATATTTT. Translation: CASSQDLQATGNTIYF.

The chain has TRBV7-2 and TRBJ2-5, with D perhaps TRBD1 or TRBD2 (7 bases each). V was trimmed by 3 bases and J by 8 bases, leaving 19 bases between them. Germline assignment: CDR1 SGHTA and CDR2 FQGNSA. The CDR3 spans 15 residues. This CDR3 reads CASSFSGQGGRTQYF. The CDR3 DNA is TGTGCCAGCAGCTTTAGTGGGCAGGGGGGGCGAACCCAGTACTTC. Supplemented by reference TRBV7-2 and TRBJ2-5, the full variable domain reads GAGVSQSPSNKVTEKGKDVELRCDPISGHTALYWYRQSLGQGLEFLIYFQGNSAPDKSGLPSDRFSAERTGGSVSTLTIQRTQQEDSAVYLCASSFSGQGGRTQYFGPGTRLLVL.

This clone occurred once. The rearrangement joins TRBV28 to TRBJ1-1, with D tentatively TRBD1 (5 bases). The CDR3 totals 16 residues. Trimming left V 7 bases short and J 3 bases short, with 21 bases between. Germline loops: CDR1 MDHEN, CDR2 SYDVKM. CDR3: CASNPLPARGDTEAFF. The CDR3 DNA is TGTGCCAGCAACCCACTGCCAGCCCGGGGGGACACTGAAGCTTTCTTT.

This sequence joins TRBV7-9 and TRBJ1-1, with a weak D call TRBD1 (5 bases). There are 14 residues in the CDR3. Between the trimmed V and J ends, which lost 5 bases and 3 bases, there was a span of 13 bases. CDR1 is SEHNR, CDR2 FQNEAQ, per germline (reference sequence). This CDR3 reads CASSQKKQDTEAFF. CDR3 sequence (DNA): TGTGCCAGCAGCCAGAAAAAACAGGACACTGAAGCTTTCTTT.

V gene TRBV5-1 combines with J gene TRBJ2-1; 8 nucleotides agree with TRBD2. The V gene's germline CDR1 is SGHRS and CDR2 YFSETQ. V gave up 4 bases and J gave up 7 bases; unmatched junction bases: 13. The CDR3 length is 16 residues. The CDR3 nucleotides read TGCGCCAGCAGCCCCGGGGCGCGGGGGGCGAAGAATGAGCAGTTCTTC. It is translated as CASSPGARGAKNEQFF.